This entry lists 13 T cell receptor beta chains sequenced from one sample in a study of T cells in Graves' hyperthyroidism and ophthalmopathy (dated by TCRdb to the late 2010s). Library prep was done by multiplex PCR. The listed sequencing device is Illumina HiSeq 2000. The TCR beta CDR3 regions were amplified from RNA transcripts. For the first round of RT-PCR on the TCR CDR3, the HTBI primer set was used together with the Qiagen OneStep RT-PCR kit. TCRdb reprocessing: public reads trimmed at Q25 with fastp, clones called with MiXCR, in-frame beta chains kept. Here each entry gathers all rows of one CDR3 protein and keeps the most common genes and DNA. Here the sample has about 560,000 distinct CDR3 sequences; over 15% occur a single time. Around 18% of the sample goes to the ten largest clones. Sequencing was carried out using blood. All receptors come from a woman between 18 and 29 years old with Graves' hyperthyroidism.

The chain couples TRBV3-1 to TRBJ1-6; no firm D call. This CDR3 has 15 amino acids. Germline V gene data show CDR1 as LGHDT and CDR2 as YNNKEL (reference sequence). V gave up 2 bases and J gave up 7 bases, with 12 bases separating them. CDR3 sequence: CASSQTKKPNSPLHF. The CDR3 bases are TGTGCCAGCAGCCAAACAAAGAAGCCAAATTCACCCCTCCACTTT.

The chain carries TRBV9 and TRBJ2-5, with D possibly TRBD2 on 6 matching bases. The V gene lost 4 bases and the J gene lost 4 bases, with 14 bases spanning the gap. Looked up from germline, CDR1 is SGDLS and CDR2 is YYNGEE. The CDR3 spans 14 residues. The CDR3 protein is CASSLRLGAETQYF. For the CDR3, the DNA is TGTGCCAGCAGCCTCCGACTAGGGGCAGAGACCCAGTACTTC. Full variable domain (remainder filled in from reference TRBV9 and TRBJ2-5): DSGVTQTPKHLITATGQRVTLRCSPRSGDLSVYWYQQSLDQGLQFLIQYYNGEERAKGNILERFSAQQFPDLHSELNLSSLELGDSALYFCASSLRLGAETQYFGPGTRLLVL.

This clonotype showed up just once. The V and J genes are TRBV14 and TRBJ2-2; D call uncertain. The CDR3 covers 13 residues. Germline CDR1 and CDR2: SGHDN and FVKESK. V gave up 3 bases and J gave up 4 bases, with 6 bases separating them. The CDR3 coding sequence is TGTGCCAGCAGCCAGGGCCTCACCGGGGAGCTGTTTTTT. This codes for CASSQGLTGELFF. The full variable domain, completed using reference TRBV14 and TRBJ2-2, is EAGVTQFPSHSVIEKGQTVTLRCDPISGHDNLYWYRRVMGKEIKFLLHFVKESKQDESGMPNNRFLAERTGGTYSTLKVQPAELEDSGVYFCASSQGLTGELFFGEGSRLTVL.

This clonotype appeared many times. The chain carries TRBV6-1 and TRBJ2-1; 8 positions agree with TRBD2. Germline loops: CDR1 MNHNS, CDR2 SASEGT. The CDR3 runs 16 residues. With V trimmed by 7 bases and J by 2 bases, 10 bases remained unmatched. This CDR3 is CASIREDGGAYNEQFF. CDR3 coding DNA: TGTGCCAGCATCCGGGAGGACGGGGGGGCCTACAATGAGCAGTTCTTC.

The table lists this clonotype with many counts. This chain joins TRBV12-3 or TRBV12-4 and TRBJ1-1; D is unclear. V was pared by 4 bases and J by 4 bases, with 4 bases between. The CDR3 has 11 residues. CDR3 nucleotide sequence: TGTGCCAGCAGTTCTTTCACTGAAGCTTTCTTT. This gives the protein CASSSFTEAFF.

This clonotype was seen many times. The V and J genes are TRBV20-1 and TRBJ2-7; 15 nucleotides line up with TRBD2. In germline, CDR1 is DFQATT, CDR2 SNEGSKA (reference sequence). The CDR3 runs 15 residues. With 6 bases clipped from V and 4 bases from J, the junction kept 7 bases outside the gene matches. The CDR3 spells CSAQGLAGGTYEQYF. For the CDR3, the DNA is TGCAGTGCCCAGGGACTAGCGGGAGGAACTTACGAGCAGTACTTC.

This clonotype appeared many times. This chain joins TRBV18 and TRBJ2-1; D is possibly TRBD1 (5 bases). Germline CDR1 KGHSH, CDR2 LQKENI. The CDR3 runs 14 residues. Deletions cut 4 bases from V and 9 bases from J, with 16 bases between. Here the CDR3 DNA reads TGTGCCAGCTCACGAACGCAAGTGACAGTTGAGCAGTTCTTC. Protein: CASSRTQVTVEQFF.

The V call is TRBV6-1, the J call TRBJ1-6, with D perhaps matching TRBD1 (5 bases). The CDR3 has 14 amino acids. V gave up 10 bases and J gave up 0 bases, with 10 bases separating them. CDR1 MNHNS and CDR2 SASEGT come from the germline V gene. The CDR3 loop is CATRVSSYNSPLHF. The CDR3 DNA follows: TGTGCCACCAGGGTTAGCTCCTATAATTCACCCCTCCACTTT.

This clonotype came up many times. The chain carries TRBV29-1 and TRBJ2-7; D is possibly TRBD1 (5 bases). This CDR3 region has 12 residues. The V gene lost 4 bases and the J gene lost 2 bases, with 9 bases spanning the gap. Per the germline V gene, CDR1 is SQVTM and CDR2 is ANQGSEA. DNA for the CDR3: TGCAGCGTTGGTCTGACAGCCTACGAGCAGTACTTC. Translation: CSVGLTAYEQYF.

This clonotype was recorded at least ten times. The V and J genes are TRBV28 and TRBJ2-7; D possibly corresponds to TRBD2 (5 bases). Germline V gene lookup returns CDR1 MDHEN and CDR2 SYDVKM. V lost 2 bases to trimming and J lost 9 bases, with 14 bases between them. CDR3 length equals 13 residues. CDR3 coding DNA: TGTGCCAGCAGTTTACCACTAGTTAAGGTGCAGTACTTC. Its protein product is CASSLPLVKVQYF.

The chain carries TRBV5-1 and TRBJ2-1; D unresolved. The CDR3 has 12 amino acids. The V and J ends lost 0 bases and 6 bases respectively, with 4 bases between them. Germline assignment: CDR1 SGHRS and CDR2 YFSETQ. DNA of the CDR3: TGCGCCAGCAGCTTGGAGTCCAATGAGCAGTTCTTC. Its translation is CASSLESNEQFF.

There are many counts of this clonotype. The V and J genes are TRBV4-3 and TRBJ2-7; 8 positions agree with TRBD1. V gave up 5 bases and J gave up 0 bases; unmatched junction bases: 6. This CDR3 has 15 residues. The germline V gene encodes CDR1 LGHNA and CDR2 YSLEER. The CDR3 coding sequence is TGCGCCAGCAGCGAAGGACAGGGTTACTCCTACGAGCAGTACTTC. It codes for CASSEGQGYSYEQYF.

Ten or more counts support this clonotype. V is TRBV27 and J is TRBJ2-1; D unresolved. Germline V CDR1 and CDR2: MNHEY, SMNVEV (reference sequence). The CDR3 is made up of 16 amino acids. Between the trimmed V and J ends, which lost 2 bases and 5 bases, there was a span of 16 bases. CDR3 coding DNA: TGTGCCAGCAGTTTACTGGGATCAGCGAGGCACAATGAGCAGTTCTTC. Protein sequence: CASSLLGSARHNEQFF.